The clone carrying this T cell receptor (beta chain) was recorded once. Its antigen is undetermined. This entry is derived from a study of graft-versus-host responses after intestinal transplantation. Study-wide context: Recipients obtained multivisceral, liver-intestinal, or isolated intestinal transplants. The study's findings and limits: Where graft-donor T cell macrochimerism was present, patients had high graft-versus-host to host-versus-graft clonal ratios in allografts. Peak circulating GvH clone levels were associated with early post-transplant HvG declines. Recipient-marrow GvH clones were detected, some having first appeared in ileum or blood.

CDR1 SEHNR and CDR2 FQNEAQ come from the germline V gene (reference sequence). CDR3 size: 18 residues. With V trimmed by 5 bases and J by 4 bases, 19 bases remained unmatched. Profiling relied on immunoSEQ multiplex PCR, and the TCRdb table lists in-frame clones only, not all of them. The sample yields 73,000 or so clones, nearly 90% seen once. The source was unstimulated CD8+ T cells sorted from spleen or lymph node cells, collected before transplant. The origin of this receptor is a human donor who was the organ donor for an intestinal transplant. The V and J genes are TRBV7-9 and TRBJ1-1; 7 nucleotides align to TRBD1. CDR3 protein: CASSPGGGHRVGGTEAFF. DNA for the CDR3: TGTGCCAGCAGCCCAGGGGGAGGACACAGGGTGGGTGGCACTGAAGCTTTCTTT.